The 23 T cell receptor beta chains listed next were all sequenced from one sample in a study of T-cell memory formation after mild COVID-19. TCRdb re-derived calls from the 5' RACE reads in MiXCR, one entry per CDR3 protein. This sample carries approximately 210,000 distinct CDR3 sequences, roughly 18% of them seen once, and the ten largest clones take 2.4%. Specimen: PBMCs or a T cell subset sorted from them (not recorded which). The source is an adult woman who had mild COVID-19 (a few samples of this study predate the infection). Cell type and time point are not known.

This clonotype was recorded a few times. This chain joins TRBV6-5 and TRBJ1-1; a weak D match, TRBD1 (5 bases). The CDR3 covers 14 residues. Trimming cost V 2 bases and J 4 bases, with 11 bases left between them. Germline V gene sequence: CDR1 MNHEY, CDR2 SVGAGI. CDR3 bases: TGTGCCAGCAGTTACGGGAGGGGTAGCACTGAAGCTTTCTTT. This gives the protein CASSYGRGSTEAFF.

V usage is TRBV7-9 and J usage is TRBJ2-1, with TRBD2 as a possible D gene (6 bases). The CDR3 loop spans 14 amino acids. Germline V gene data show CDR1 as SEHNR and CDR2 as FQNEAQ (reference sequence). The V gene lost 1 base and the J gene lost 6 bases, with 10 bases spanning the gap. CDR3 nucleotides: TGTGCCAGCAGCTTAGATAGAGCGGGCAATGAGCAGTTCTTC. This gives the protein CASSLDRAGNEQFF.

The chain recombines TRBV12-3 or TRBV12-4 with TRBJ2-3; TRBD2 agrees at 14 bases. The CDR3 spans 16 residues. V lost 6 bases and J lost 3; bases outside the gene matches: 5. The CDR3 sequence is CASRGLAGVKTDTQYF. In DNA form, the CDR3 reads TGTGCCAGCAGGGGACTAGCGGGAGTTAAAACAGATACGCAGTATTTT.

This clonotype showed up many times. The rearrangement joins TRBV18 to TRBJ1-2; a weak D match, TRBD1 (5 bases). The V and J ends lost 3 bases and 8 bases respectively, with 19 bases between them. The CDR3 consists of 15 residues. Germline CDR1 KGHSH, CDR2 LQKENI. CDR3 sequence reads: CASSPTGLALGGYTF. CDR3 nucleotide sequence: TGTGCCAGCTCACCCACGGGACTGGCCCTAGGAGGCTACACCTTC.

V is TRBV10-3 and J is TRBJ1-1, with 8 bases aligning to TRBD1. The V gene end was trimmed by 4 bases and the J gene end by 5 bases; junction bases not matched to a gene: 6. The V gene's germline CDR1 is ENHRY and CDR2 SYGVKD. CDR3 length: 14 amino acids. CDR3 loop: CAISGVDRDTEAFF. The CDR3 DNA is TGTGCCATCAGTGGCGTGGACAGGGATACTGAAGCTTTCTTT.

The V and J genes are TRBV19 and TRBJ1-1; D ambiguous. Germline CDR1 reads LNHDA; CDR2 reads SQIVND (reference sequence). Trimming removed 3 bases from V and 1 base from J, with 9 bases in between. CDR3 length: 14 amino acids. CDR3 residues: CASSIGVENTEAFF. The CDR3 nucleotides read TGTGCCAGTAGTATCGGCGTGGAGAACACTGAAGCTTTCTTT.

This clonotype was observed a few times. V is TRBV29-1 and J is TRBJ1-3; TRBD1 is a possible D gene (6 bases). Trimming removed 2 bases at V and 2 bases at J, with 13 bases between. This CDR3 comprises 15 residues. In germline, CDR1 is SQVTM, CDR2 ANQGSEA. The CDR3 loop is CSVEPAQGTGNTIYF. As DNA, the CDR3 is TGCAGCGTTGAACCCGCACAGGGAACTGGAAACACCATATATTTT.

The chain links TRBV18 to TRBJ1-1; 7 bases map to TRBD1. With V trimmed by 3 bases and J by 1 base, 5 bases remained unmatched. The germline gives CDR1 KGHSH, CDR2 LQKENI. The length of the CDR3 is 15 residues. CDR3 region: CASSPLRGQNTEAFF. The CDR3, as DNA: TGTGCCAGCTCACCCTTGAGGGGGCAGAACACTGAAGCTTTCTTT.

The chain has TRBV28 and TRBJ1-3; 9 bases fit TRBD1. The CDR3 totals 16 residues. The V gene's germline CDR1 is MDHEN and CDR2 SYDVKM. The ends lost 5 bases at V and 2 bases at J; junction bases unmatched: 7. The CDR3 sequence: CASSVHRGRTGNTIYF. For the CDR3, the DNA is TGTGCCAGCAGTGTCCACAGGGGGCGAACTGGAAACACCATATATTTT.

This chain uses TRBV5-1 with TRBJ1-1; D gene ambiguous. The germline V gene has CDR1 SGHRS and CDR2 YFSETQ. Trimming left V 4 bases short and J 5 bases short, with 18 bases between. This CDR3 comprises 15 residues. CDR3 protein: CASSPRVGPETEAFF. The CDR3 DNA follows: TGCGCCAGCAGCCCCCGAGTAGGGCCGGAAACTGAAGCTTTCTTT.

The chain links TRBV7-9 to TRBJ2-3; D remains ambiguous. Trimming cost V 7 bases and J 7 bases, with 12 bases left between them. Looked up from germline, CDR1 is SEHNR and CDR2 is FQNEAQ (reference sequence). This CDR3 has 12 residues. The CDR3 here is CASNSRPHTQYF. CDR3 nucleotide sequence: TGTGCCAGCAATAGTCGCCCGCATACGCAGTATTTT.

The chain employs TRBV20-1 and TRBJ2-1; 8 nucleotides align to TRBD2. In germline, CDR1 is DFQATT, CDR2 SNEGSKA (reference sequence). CDR3 length: 16 residues. Germline trimming cut 3 bases from V and 4 bases from J; bases unmatched to any gene: 11. In DNA form, the CDR3 reads TGCAGTGCTAGGACTAGCGTGAGGGCCATATACAATGAGCAGTTCTTC. This translates into CSARTSVRAIYNEQFF.

This clonotype came up a few times. The chain carries TRBV10-3 and TRBJ1-1; 9 bases map to TRBD1. Germline values: CDR1 ENHRY, CDR2 SYGVKD. There are 13 residues in the CDR3. V shed 10 bases and J 10 bases; nucleotides not matched to a gene: 13. The DNA for the CDR3 is TGTGCCACCGGGACAGGGTCTCTCTCTTCAGCTTTCTTT. Its protein product is CATGTGSLSSAFF.

This clonotype was observed a handful of times. The chain carries TRBV18 and TRBJ2-3, with D maybe TRBD2 (6 bases). The V end lost 2 bases, the J end lost 0 bases, and 12 bases lay between the germline ends. Germline lookup yields CDR1 KGHSH and CDR2 LQKENI. The CDR3 covers 16 residues. The CDR3, as DNA: TGTGCCAGCTCACCAGTCGGGGGAGTCAGCACAGATACGCAGTATTTT. Protein sequence: CASSPVGGVSTDTQYF.

The V call is TRBV3-1, the J call TRBJ2-4; D is unresolved. The CDR3 has 14 amino acids. Germline V gene sequence: CDR1 LGHDT, CDR2 YNNKEL (reference sequence). Deletions cut 4 bases from V and 1 base from J, with 8 bases between. CDR3 residues: CASSPSWAKNIQYF. The DNA of the CDR3 is TGTGCCAGCAGCCCTAGTTGGGCCAAAAACATTCAGTACTTC.

This clonotype was detected only a few times. The chain combines TRBV2 with TRBJ2-2, with D hard to call. Deletions cut 5 bases from V and 3 bases from J, with 10 bases between. CDR3 length: 14 amino acids. Looked up from germline, CDR1 is SNHLY and CDR2 is FYNNEI. The CDR3 protein is CASSIRRDTGELFF. CDR3 sequence (DNA): TGTGCCAGCAGTATAAGGCGCGACACCGGGGAGCTGTTTTTT.

The V gene is TRBV20-1, the J gene TRBJ1-2; D not certain. Deletions cut 3 bases from V and 8 bases from J, with 25 bases between. From germline, CDR1 is DFQATT and CDR2 SNEGSKA (reference sequence). The CDR3 runs to 16 residues. The CDR3 bases are TGCAGTGCTAGGACCGGGGTTAGCATCTCCGTTGGAGGCTACACCTTC. It translates to CSARTGVSISVGGYTF.

The V gene is TRBV2, the J gene TRBJ2-2; D is perhaps TRBD2 (5 bases). This CDR3 contains 14 residues. Trimming removed 2 bases at V and 4 bases at J, with 8 bases between. Germline V gene data show CDR1 as SNHLY and CDR2 as FYNNEI. The CDR3: CASSESGGTGELFF. DNA for the CDR3: TGTGCCAGCAGTGAAAGCGGCGGCACCGGGGAGCTGTTTTTT. The full variable domain, completed using reference TRBV2 and TRBJ2-2, is EPEVTQTPSHQVTQMGQEVILRCVPISNHLYFYWYRQILGQKVEFLVSFYNNEISEKSEIFDDQFSVERPDGSNFTLKIRSTKLEDSAMYFCASSESGGTGELFFGEGSRLTVL.

This clonotype was seen repeatedly, ten times or more. The V gene is TRBV2, the J gene TRBJ2-7, with D possibly matching TRBD1 (5 bases). From germline, CDR1 is SNHLY and CDR2 FYNNEI. The V and J ends lost 0 bases and 1 base respectively, with 16 bases between them. The CDR3 is made up of 17 amino acids. For the CDR3, the DNA is TGTGCCAGCAGTGAAGCGCTTGCAGGGCCTAGGTCCTACGAGCAGTACTTC. This encodes CASSEALAGPRSYEQYF.

This clonotype turned up a few times. This sequence joins TRBV5-1 and TRBJ2-1, with a weak D call TRBD2 (5 bases). This CDR3 has 15 amino acids. The V end lost 4 bases, the J end lost 2 bases, and 13 bases lay between the germline ends. Germline values: CDR1 SGHRS, CDR2 YFSETQ. This CDR3 reads CASSPGRAAYNEQFF. In DNA form, the CDR3 reads TGCGCCAGCAGCCCGGGAAGAGCGGCCTACAATGAGCAGTTCTTC.

The gene calls are TRBV18 and TRBJ1-6; 8 bases line up with TRBD1. CDR1 and CDR2 from the germline V gene are KGHSH and LQKENI. The CDR3 spans 17 residues. The ends lost 3 bases at V and 5 bases at J; junction bases unmatched: 9. CDR3 in amino acids: CASSPLGGTGDNSPLHF. In nucleotides, the CDR3 is TGTGCCAGCTCACCTCTCGGCGGGACAGGAGATAATTCACCCCTCCACTTT.

The chain links TRBV7-2 to TRBJ2-7, with a possible D match to TRBD1 (5 bases). The CDR3 loop spans 15 amino acids. The V end lost 4 bases, the J end lost 2 bases, and 15 bases lay between the germline ends. Germline V gives CDR1 SGHTA, CDR2 FQGNSA. DNA of the CDR3: TGTGCCAGCAGCTACCTACCCGACAGCCCCTACGAGCAGTACTTC. This gives the protein CASSYLPDSPYEQYF.

This clonotype was seen a handful of times. The chain is built from TRBV20-1 and TRBJ2-2, with D unresolved. Germline V gene lookup returns CDR1 DFQATT and CDR2 SNEGSKA (reference sequence). The length of the CDR3 is 8 residues. CDR3 nucleotide sequence: TGCAGGCAGCCGGAGCTGTTTTTT. This encodes CRQPELFF.